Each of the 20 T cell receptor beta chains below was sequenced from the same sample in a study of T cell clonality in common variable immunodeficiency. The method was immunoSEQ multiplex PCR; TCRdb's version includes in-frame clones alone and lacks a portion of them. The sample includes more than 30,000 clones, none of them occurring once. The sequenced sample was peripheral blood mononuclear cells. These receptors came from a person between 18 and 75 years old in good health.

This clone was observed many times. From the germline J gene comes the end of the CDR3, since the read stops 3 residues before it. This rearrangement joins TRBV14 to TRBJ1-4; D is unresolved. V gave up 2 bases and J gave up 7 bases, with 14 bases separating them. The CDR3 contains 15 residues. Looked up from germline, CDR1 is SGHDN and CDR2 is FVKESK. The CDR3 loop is CASSQTQLKGEKLFF. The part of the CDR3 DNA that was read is TGTGCCAGCAGCCAAACTCAGTTGAAGGGTGAAAAA.

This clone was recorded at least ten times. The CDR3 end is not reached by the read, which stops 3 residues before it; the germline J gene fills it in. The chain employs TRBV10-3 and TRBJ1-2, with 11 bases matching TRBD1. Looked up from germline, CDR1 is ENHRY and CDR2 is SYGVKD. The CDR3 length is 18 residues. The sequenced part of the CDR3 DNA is TGTGCCATCAGCATGGACAGGGGGCCAGGGTTGAATTGGTATAGC. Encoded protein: CAISMDRGPGLNWYS. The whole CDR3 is CAISMDRGPGLNWYSYTF.

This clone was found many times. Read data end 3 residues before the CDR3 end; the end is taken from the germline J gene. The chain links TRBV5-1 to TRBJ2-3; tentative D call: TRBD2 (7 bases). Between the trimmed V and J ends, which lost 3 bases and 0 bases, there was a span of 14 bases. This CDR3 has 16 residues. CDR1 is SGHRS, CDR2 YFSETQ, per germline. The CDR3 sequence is CASSSVGGLSTDTQYF. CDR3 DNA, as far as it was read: TGCGCCAGCAGCTCGGTGGGGGGGCTAAGCACAGATACG.

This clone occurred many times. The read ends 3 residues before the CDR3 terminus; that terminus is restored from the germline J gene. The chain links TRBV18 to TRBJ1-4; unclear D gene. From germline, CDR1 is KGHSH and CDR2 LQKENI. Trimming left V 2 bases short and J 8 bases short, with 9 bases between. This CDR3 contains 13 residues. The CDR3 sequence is CASSPGRNEKLFF. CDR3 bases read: TGTGCCAGCTCACCAGGCAGGAACGAAAAA.

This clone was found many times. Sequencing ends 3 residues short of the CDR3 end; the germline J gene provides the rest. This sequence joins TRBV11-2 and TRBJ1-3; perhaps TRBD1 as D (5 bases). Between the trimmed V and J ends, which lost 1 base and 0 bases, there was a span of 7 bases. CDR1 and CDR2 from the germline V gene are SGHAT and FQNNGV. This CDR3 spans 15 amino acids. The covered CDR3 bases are TGTGCCAGCAGCTTAGGGGGCAGCTCTGGAAACACC. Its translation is CASSLGGSSGNT. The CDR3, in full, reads CASSLGGSSGNTIYF.

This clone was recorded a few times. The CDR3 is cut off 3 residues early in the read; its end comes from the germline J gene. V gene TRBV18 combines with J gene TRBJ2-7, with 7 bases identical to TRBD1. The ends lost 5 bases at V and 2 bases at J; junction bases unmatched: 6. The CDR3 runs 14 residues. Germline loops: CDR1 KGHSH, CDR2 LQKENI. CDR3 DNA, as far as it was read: TGTGCCAGCTCAGACACTACAGGGGCCTACGAG. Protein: CASSDTTGAYE. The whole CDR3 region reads CASSDTTGAYEQYF.

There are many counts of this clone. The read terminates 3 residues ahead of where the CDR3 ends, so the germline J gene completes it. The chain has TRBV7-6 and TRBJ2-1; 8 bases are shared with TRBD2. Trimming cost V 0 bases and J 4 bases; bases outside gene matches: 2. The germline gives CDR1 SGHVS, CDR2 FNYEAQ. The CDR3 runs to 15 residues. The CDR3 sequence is CASSLAGLEYNEQFF. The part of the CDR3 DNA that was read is TGTGCCAGCAGCTTAGCGGGACTAGAGTACAATGAG.

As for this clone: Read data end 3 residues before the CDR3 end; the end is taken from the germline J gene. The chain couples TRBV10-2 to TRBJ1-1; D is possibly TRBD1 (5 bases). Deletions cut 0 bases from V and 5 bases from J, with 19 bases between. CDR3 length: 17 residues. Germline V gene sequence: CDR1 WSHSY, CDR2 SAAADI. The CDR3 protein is CASSESGFGRGRTEAFF. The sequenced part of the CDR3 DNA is TGCGCCAGCAGTGAGTCAGGGTTCGGAAGGGGAAGGACTGAA.

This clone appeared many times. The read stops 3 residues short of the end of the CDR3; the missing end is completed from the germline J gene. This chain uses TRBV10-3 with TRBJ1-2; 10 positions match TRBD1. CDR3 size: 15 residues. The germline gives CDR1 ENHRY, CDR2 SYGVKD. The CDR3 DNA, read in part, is TGTGCCATCAGCGCAGAAGACAGGGGGCAGAGAGGC. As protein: CAISAEDRGQRG. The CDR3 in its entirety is CAISAEDRGQRGYTF.

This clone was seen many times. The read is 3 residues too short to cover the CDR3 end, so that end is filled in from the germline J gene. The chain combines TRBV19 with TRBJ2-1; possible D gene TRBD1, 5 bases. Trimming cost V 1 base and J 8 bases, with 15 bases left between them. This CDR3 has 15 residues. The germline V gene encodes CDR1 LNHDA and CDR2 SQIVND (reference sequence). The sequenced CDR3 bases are TGTGCCAGTAGTATAGTGGGGCAGGGAAAGGATGAG. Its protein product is CASSIVGQGKDE. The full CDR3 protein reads CASSIVGQGKDEQFF.

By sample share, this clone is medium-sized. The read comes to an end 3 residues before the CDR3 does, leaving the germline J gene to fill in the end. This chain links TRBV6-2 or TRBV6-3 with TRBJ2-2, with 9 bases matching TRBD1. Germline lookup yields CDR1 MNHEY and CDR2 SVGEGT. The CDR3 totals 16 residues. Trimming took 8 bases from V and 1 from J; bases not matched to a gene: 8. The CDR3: CASCTGQGLNTGELFF. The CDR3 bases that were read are TGTGCCAGCTGCACGGGACAGGGTTTGAACACCGGGGAG.

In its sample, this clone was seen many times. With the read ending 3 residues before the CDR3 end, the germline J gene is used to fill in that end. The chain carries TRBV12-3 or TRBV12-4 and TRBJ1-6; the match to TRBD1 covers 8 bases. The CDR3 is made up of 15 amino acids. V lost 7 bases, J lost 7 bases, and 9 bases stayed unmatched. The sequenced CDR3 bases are TGTGCCAGCACCTTCGCCGACAGGGGAAATTCACCC. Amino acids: CASTFADRGNSP. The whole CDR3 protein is CASTFADRGNSPLHF.

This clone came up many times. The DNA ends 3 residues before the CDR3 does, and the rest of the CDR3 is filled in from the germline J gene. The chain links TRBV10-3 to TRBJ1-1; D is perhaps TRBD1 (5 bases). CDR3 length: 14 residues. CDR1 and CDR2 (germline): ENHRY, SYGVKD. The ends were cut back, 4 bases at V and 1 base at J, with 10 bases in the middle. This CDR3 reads CAISVDSQNTEAFF. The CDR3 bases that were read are TGTGCCATCAGTGTAGACAGCCAGAACACTGAA.

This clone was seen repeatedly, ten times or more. The sequenced part of the CDR3 DNA is TGTGCCAGCAGCCCTAGGGGGACCCCGGGAACTGAA. This encodes CASSPRGTPGTE. The whole CDR3 reads CASSPRGTPGTEAFF. The chain couples TRBV5-6 to TRBJ1-1; D perhaps matches TRBD1 (6 bases). The read falls 3 residues short of the CDR3 end, and the missing part is taken from the germline J gene. Trimming cost V 4 bases and J 5 bases, with 18 bases left between them. This CDR3 spans 15 amino acids. CDR1 and CDR2 from the germline V gene are SGHDT and YYEEEE.

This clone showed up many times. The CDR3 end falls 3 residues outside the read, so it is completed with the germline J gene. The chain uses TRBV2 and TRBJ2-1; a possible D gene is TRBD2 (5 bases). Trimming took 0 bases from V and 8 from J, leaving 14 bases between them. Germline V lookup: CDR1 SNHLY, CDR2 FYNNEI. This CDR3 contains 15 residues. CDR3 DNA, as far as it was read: TGTGCCAGCAGTGAAGCCAGCGGCGCTACAGATGAG. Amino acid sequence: CASSEASGATDE. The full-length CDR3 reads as CASSEASGATDEQFF.

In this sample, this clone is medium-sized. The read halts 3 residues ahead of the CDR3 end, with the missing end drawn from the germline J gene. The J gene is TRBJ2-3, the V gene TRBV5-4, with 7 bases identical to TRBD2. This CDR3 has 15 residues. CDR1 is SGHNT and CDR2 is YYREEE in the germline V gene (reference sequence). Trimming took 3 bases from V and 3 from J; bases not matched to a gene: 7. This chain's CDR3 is CASSSMWEGTDTQYF. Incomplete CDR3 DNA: TGTGCCAGCAGCTCTATGTGGGAGGGGACAGATACG.

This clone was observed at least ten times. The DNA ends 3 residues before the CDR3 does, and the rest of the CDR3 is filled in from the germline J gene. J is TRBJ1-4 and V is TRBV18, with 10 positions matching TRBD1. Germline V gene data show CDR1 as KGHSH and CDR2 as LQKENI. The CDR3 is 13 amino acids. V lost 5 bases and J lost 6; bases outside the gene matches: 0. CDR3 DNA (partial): TGTGCCAGCTCAGGACAGGGGGATGAAAAA. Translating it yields CASSGQGDEK. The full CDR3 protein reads CASSGQGDEKLFF.

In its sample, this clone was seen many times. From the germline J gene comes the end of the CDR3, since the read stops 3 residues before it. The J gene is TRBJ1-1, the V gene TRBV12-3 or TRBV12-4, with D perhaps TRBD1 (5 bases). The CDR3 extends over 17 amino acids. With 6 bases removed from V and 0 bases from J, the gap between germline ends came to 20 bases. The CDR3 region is CASSFKGPQGMNTEAFF. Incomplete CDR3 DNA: TGTGCCAGCAGCTTTAAAGGACCCCAGGGTATGAACACTGAA.

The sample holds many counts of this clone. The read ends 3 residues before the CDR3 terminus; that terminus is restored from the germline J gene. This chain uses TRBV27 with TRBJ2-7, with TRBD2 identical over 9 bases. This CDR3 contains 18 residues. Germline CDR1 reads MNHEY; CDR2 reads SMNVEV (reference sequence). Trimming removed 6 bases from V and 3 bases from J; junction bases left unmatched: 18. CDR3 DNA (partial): TGTGCCAGCAGCTTCAAGAGCCCCTCGACTAGCGGCCTCTACGAG. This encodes CASSFKSPSTSGLYE. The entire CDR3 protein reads CASSFKSPSTSGLYEQYF.

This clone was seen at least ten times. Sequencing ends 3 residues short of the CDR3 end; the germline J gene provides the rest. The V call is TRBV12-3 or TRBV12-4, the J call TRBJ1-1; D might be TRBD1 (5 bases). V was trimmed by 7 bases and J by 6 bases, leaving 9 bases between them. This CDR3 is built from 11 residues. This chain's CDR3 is CASKTGAEAFF. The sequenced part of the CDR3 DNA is TGTGCCAGCAAAACGGGGGCTGAA.